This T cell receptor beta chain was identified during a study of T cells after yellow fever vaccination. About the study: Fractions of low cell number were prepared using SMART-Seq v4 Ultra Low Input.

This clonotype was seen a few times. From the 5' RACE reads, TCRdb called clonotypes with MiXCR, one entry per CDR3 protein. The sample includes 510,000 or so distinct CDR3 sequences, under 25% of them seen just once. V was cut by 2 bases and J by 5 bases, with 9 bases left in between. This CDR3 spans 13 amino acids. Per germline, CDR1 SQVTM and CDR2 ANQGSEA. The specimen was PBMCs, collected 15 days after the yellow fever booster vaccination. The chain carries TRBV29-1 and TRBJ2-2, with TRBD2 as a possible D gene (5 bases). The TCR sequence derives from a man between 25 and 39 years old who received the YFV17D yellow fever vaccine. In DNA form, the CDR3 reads TGCAGCGTTGAAAGCGGTAGGACCGGGGAGCTGTTTTTT. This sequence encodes CSVESGRTGELFF.